The 26 T cell receptor beta chains given below trace back to one sample, sequenced in a study of neurological immune-mediated disorders. TCRdb re-derived calls from the 5' RACE reads in MiXCR, one entry per CDR3 protein. The sample shows approximately 70,000 distinct CDR3 sequences, about a tenth of them seen only once. Time point described: longitudinal time-point 1 (baseline). Sequences were obtained from PBMCs. These receptors were collected from a young man in good health.

The table lists this clonotype with many counts. The V gene is TRBV5-1, the J gene TRBJ1-2; TRBD1 might be the D (5 bases). Germline V gene data show CDR1 as SGHRS and CDR2 as YFSETQ. The CDR3 sequence is 14 residues long. V gave up 4 bases and J gave up 7 bases, with 17 bases separating them. CDR3 DNA: TGCGCCAGCAGCCCGAACCAGGGTCTGCTTGGCTACACCTTC. Residues: CASSPNQGLLGYTF.

This clonotype showed up many times. The V and J genes are TRBV7-8 and TRBJ2-7; the D gene is possibly TRBD2 (5 bases). From germline, CDR1 is SGHVS and CDR2 FQNEAQ. The CDR3 is made up of 14 amino acids. V dropped 0 bases and J dropped 3 bases, with 9 bases sitting between them. In nucleotides, the CDR3 is TGTGCCAGCAGCTTAGCGCTCGGGGACTACGAGCAGTACTTC. It yields the protein CASSLALGDYEQYF.

This clonotype was counted at least ten times. This chain uses TRBV3-1 with TRBJ2-7, with 8 bases lining up with TRBD1. V lost 0 bases to trimming and J lost 3 bases; unmatched junction nucleotides: 7. This CDR3 is built from 16 residues. Per the germline V gene, CDR1 is LGHDT and CDR2 is YNNKEL (reference sequence). CDR3 nucleotide sequence: TGTGCCAGCAGCCAAGAAGGCCACAGGGGGGTCTACGAGCAGTACTTC. Translation: CASSQEGHRGVYEQYF.

This rearrangement joins TRBV20-1 to TRBJ1-1, with a possible D match to TRBD1 (5 bases). This CDR3 spans 11 amino acids. Trimming cost V 6 bases and J 5 bases, with 10 bases left between them. Germline V gene sequence: CDR1 DFQATT, CDR2 SNEGSKA (reference sequence). The CDR3 bases are TGCAGTGCGGGGGACCTTACTGAAGCTTTCTTT. Protein: CSAGDLTEAFF.

This clonotype occurred many times. V and J are TRBV20-1 and TRBJ1-2; D is unclear. The CDR3 has 14 amino acids. The germline V gene has CDR1 DFQATT and CDR2 SNEGSKA (reference sequence). The V end lost 4 bases, the J end lost 2 bases, and 14 bases lay between the germline ends. CDR3 sequence (DNA): TGCAGTGCTACCCCCACCGAGACCAACTATGGCTACACCTTC. Amino acid sequence: CSATPTETNYGYTF.

There are many counts of this clonotype. The chain recombines TRBV20-1 with TRBJ2-7, with TRBD2 matching 10 bases. Germline V gives CDR1 DFQATT, CDR2 SNEGSKA (reference sequence). V was pared by 6 bases and J by 1 base, with 6 bases of the junction left unmatched. The CDR3 contains 14 residues. The CDR3 spells CSAPSGSSSYEQYF. In DNA, the CDR3 is TGCAGTGCACCTAGCGGGAGTTCATCCTACGAGCAGTACTTC.

Many counts were recorded for this clonotype. The chain recombines TRBV5-1 with TRBJ2-7, with D perhaps given as TRBD1 or TRBD2 (5 bases each). Trimming took off 5 bases at V and 5 bases at J, with 14 bases between the two ends. Per germline, CDR1 SGHRS and CDR2 YFSETQ. This CDR3 comprises 13 residues. The CDR3 sequence: CASRAGTVDEQYF. CDR3 DNA sequence: TGCGCCAGCAGGGCCGGGACGGTGGACGAGCAGTACTTC. Based on the CDR3 plus reference TRBV5-1 and TRBJ2-7, the full variable domain is KAGVTQTPRYLIKTRGQQVTLSCSPISGHRSVSWYQQTPGQGLQFLFEYFSETQRNKGNFPGRFSGRQFSNSRSEMNVSTLELGDSALYLCASRAGTVDEQYFGPGTRLTVT.

This clonotype was found many times. This chain connects TRBV28 to TRBJ1-4; D gene uncertain. Germline assignment: CDR1 MDHEN and CDR2 SYDVKM. V lost 3 bases, J lost 8 bases, and 13 bases lay in between. The CDR3 runs to 14 residues. CDR3 protein: CASSFGPSKEKLFF. As DNA, the CDR3 is TGTGCCAGCAGTTTCGGTCCCTCCAAGGAAAAACTGTTTTTT.

The rearrangement uses TRBV15 and TRBJ1-1, with a tentative D call TRBD1 (5 bases). Germline loops: CDR1 LNHNV, CDR2 YYDKDF (reference sequence). The CDR3 is 15 amino acids. V was trimmed by 5 bases and J by 5 bases, leaving 18 bases between them. CDR3 in DNA: TGTGCCACCAGCGTTCGCGCGGACGGGGGTACTGAAGCTTTCTTT. Amino acids: CATSVRADGGTEAFF.

This clonotype has at least ten counts. The J gene is TRBJ2-1, the V gene TRBV20-1; 13 nucleotides line up with TRBD2. The ends lost 6 bases at V and 9 bases at J; junction bases unmatched: 8. The germline V gene encodes CDR1 DFQATT and CDR2 SNEGSKA (reference sequence). This CDR3 spans 14 amino acids. CDR3 residues: CSAPGLAGSREQFF. The CDR3 nucleotides are TGCAGTGCCCCGGGACTAGCGGGGTCACGTGAGCAGTTCTTC.

This clonotype was recorded many times. The chain links TRBV14 to TRBJ2-1; a possible D gene is TRBD1 (6 bases). Per the germline V gene, CDR1 is SGHDN and CDR2 is FVKESK. The CDR3 has 19 amino acids. The V and J ends lost 1 base and 4 bases respectively, with 23 bases between them. The CDR3 reads CASSQARIQTGTRYNEQFF. The DNA of the CDR3 is TGTGCCAGCAGCCAAGCGAGAATTCAGACAGGTACCCGATACAATGAGCAGTTCTTC.

This clonotype was observed many times. The chain joins TRBV27 to TRBJ1-1; no definite D call. CDR3 length equals 13 residues. V lost 10 bases, J lost 3 bases, and 15 bases lay in between. Germline CDR1 and CDR2: MNHEY and SMNVEV (reference sequence). For the CDR3, the DNA is TGTGCCACTAAGATACCGGGAGACACTGAAGCTTTCTTT. It codes for CATKIPGDTEAFF.

This clonotype appeared many times. The chain carries TRBV29-1 and TRBJ1-1; a weak D match, TRBD1 (5 bases). The CDR3 runs 14 residues. Per germline, CDR1 SQVTM and CDR2 ANQGSEA. With 5 bases removed from V and 5 bases from J, the gap between germline ends came to 18 bases. CDR3 DNA: TGCAGCGTTTTTGACGGGGCTAGGGGAACTGAAGCTTTCTTT. It is translated as CSVFDGARGTEAFF.

This clonotype was seen ten or more times. The genes are TRBV29-1 and TRBJ2-1, with 8 positions matching TRBD2. CDR1 is SQVTM and CDR2 is ANQGSEA in the germline V gene. V lost 4 bases and J lost 6; bases outside the gene matches: 8. The CDR3 spans 14 residues. This chain's CDR3 is CSVVLAVMGNEQFF. Here the CDR3 DNA reads TGCAGCGTTGTACTAGCGGTAATGGGCAATGAGCAGTTCTTC.

To note about this clonotype: A much larger clone differs from this one at a single base, so this may be a read error. This chain connects TRBV6-5 to TRBJ2-3; TRBD2 matches at 8 bases. J gave up 11 bases and V 5 bases, and 21 bases lay outside the gene matches. This CDR3 is built from 17 residues. The V gene's germline CDR1 is MNHEY and CDR2 SVGAGI. CDR3 region: CASSGPISGSTLNMQYF. The CDR3 bases are TGTGCCAGCAGTGGACCGATAAGCGGGAGTACATTAAATATGCAGTATTTT.

This clonotype showed up many times. V is TRBV28 and J is TRBJ2-7, with D possibly matching TRBD1 (5 bases). Trimming stripped 7 bases from V and 3 bases from J, with 7 bases between. The CDR3 consists of 11 residues. Looked up from germline, CDR1 is MDHEN and CDR2 is SYDVKM. The CDR3, as DNA: TGTGCCAGCAAGACAGTCTACGAGCAGTACTTC. Translated, it gives CASKTVYEQYF.

This clonotype was recorded many times. The chain uses TRBV20-1 and TRBJ2-3, with D unresolved. This CDR3 has 15 residues. Germline V lookup: CDR1 DFQATT, CDR2 SNEGSKA (reference sequence). Trimming removed 3 bases at V and 2 bases at J, with 15 bases between. The CDR3 DNA reads as TGCAGTGCTAGCCCGAGCAGCCGTATCACAGATACGCAGTATTTT. Protein product: CSASPSSRITDTQYF.

This clonotype was counted many times. This rearrangement joins TRBV5-1 to TRBJ1-2, with D unclear. V was shortened by 2 bases and J by 0 bases, with 11 bases between the two germline ends. This CDR3 contains 15 residues. Per germline, CDR1 SGHRS and CDR2 YFSETQ. The CDR3, as DNA: TGCGCCAGCAGCTTTGGCGGGTTAGCTAACTATGGCTACACCTTC. Its translation is CASSFGGLANYGYTF.

This clonotype was seen repeatedly, ten times or more. The chain combines TRBV20-1 with TRBJ1-2, with D perhaps TRBD1 (6 bases). The germline V gene encodes CDR1 DFQATT and CDR2 SNEGSKA (reference sequence). The CDR3 is made up of 12 amino acids. Trimming removed 2 bases at V and 8 bases at J, with 12 bases between. CDR3 amino acids: CSARRGAQGYTF. The CDR3 DNA sequence: TGCAGTGCTAGAAGGGGGGCGCAGGGCTACACCTTC.

This clonotype was seen ten or more times. J is TRBJ1-2 and V is TRBV12-3 or TRBV12-4; 7 positions match TRBD1. The CDR3 is 14 amino acids. V lost 8 bases and J lost 2; bases outside the gene matches: 8. The CDR3 DNA is TGTGCCAGCGTTAAACAGGGGACAAACTATGGCTACACCTTC. This codes for CASVKQGTNYGYTF.

This clonotype was seen ten or more times. The rearrangement joins TRBV28 to TRBJ1-1, with TRBD1 as a possible D gene (5 bases). The length of the CDR3 is 16 residues. Germline lookup yields CDR1 MDHEN and CDR2 SYDVKM. V was trimmed by 2 bases and J by 3 bases, leaving 16 bases between them. CDR3 DNA sequence: TGTGCCAGCAGTTTACCGCGGGGGAGGTGGGACACTGAAGCTTTCTTT. Translating gives CASSLPRGRWDTEAFF.

A few counts support this clonotype. A much more abundant neighbour one base away suggests this may be a read error. The chain carries TRBV27 and TRBJ2-5; D perhaps matches TRBD1 (6 bases). The CDR3 length is 15 residues. Looked up from germline, CDR1 is MNHEY and CDR2 is SMNVEV (reference sequence). Written as DNA, the CDR3 is TGTGCCAACAGTCAAAGGGGGTACGAAGAAGAGACCCAGTACTTC. Translated: CANSQRGYEEETQYF.

In this sample, this clonotype turned up many times. This chain joins TRBV3-1 and TRBJ1-6, with TRBD1 matching over 9 bases. The CDR3 runs 15 residues. V was clipped by 2 bases and J by 7 bases; unmatched bases: 3. Per the germline V gene, CDR1 is LGHDT and CDR2 is YNNKEL (reference sequence). CDR3 sequence (DNA): TGTGCCAGCAGCCAAACGGGACAGGGAAATTCACCCCTCCACTTT. Residues: CASSQTGQGNSPLHF.

This chain uses TRBV5-1 with TRBJ1-6; D may be TRBD1 (6 bases). Deletions cut 4 bases from V and 7 bases from J, with 15 bases between. This CDR3 is 15 amino acids long. From germline, CDR1 is SGHRS and CDR2 YFSETQ. The CDR3 here is CASSKQTGSNSPLHF. The DNA for the CDR3 is TGCGCCAGCAGCAAACAAACAGGGAGCAATTCACCCCTCCACTTT.

This clonotype was found many times. The rearrangement uses TRBV27 and TRBJ2-1; TRBD2 aligns across 9 bases. The germline gives CDR1 MNHEY, CDR2 SMNVEV (reference sequence). This CDR3 has 16 residues. With 5 bases clipped from V and 4 bases from J, the junction kept 9 bases outside the gene matches. The CDR3 sequence is CASSPIAGVGYNEQFF. As DNA, the CDR3 is TGTGCCAGCAGTCCGATAGCGGGAGTAGGGTACAATGAGCAGTTCTTC.

Comment on this clonotype: A read error may explain this, as a much larger clone is one base away. The chain employs TRBV7-9 and TRBJ1-1; no definite D call. In germline, CDR1 is SEHNR, CDR2 FQNEAQ (reference sequence). The CDR3 covers 8 residues. The CDR3 DNA reads as TGTGCCAGCATCTCCCTTGACTTT. Translating it yields CASISLDF.